This TCR beta chain was recovered during a study of regulatory T cells in long-lasting Graves disease. The time point denotes: persistent/refractory GD, antithyroid drugs over 5 years with positive TRAb. The TCR library was made from RNA that had been extracted from PBMCs in TRIzol. Deletions cut 0 bases from V and 2 bases from J, with 11 bases between. The length of the CDR3 is 14 residues. CDR1 is GTSNPN and CDR2 is SVGIG in the germline V gene (reference sequence). Arm-PCR of CDR3 regions and iRepertoire HTBI primers were used to build TCR beta libraries. TCRdb re-called the multiplex PCR reads with MiXCR, one entry per CDR3 protein. Among 400,000 or so distinct CDR3 sequences, around 22% were seen once, and the ten largest hold roughly 26%.

The specimen comprised peripheral blood mononuclear cells (PBMCs), sampled when the disease was refractory, from a patient treated with antithyroid drugs. The TCR sequence derives from a female donor with Graves disease. The chain couples TRBV30 to TRBJ2-7; tentative D call: TRBD1 (6 bases). In nucleotides, the CDR3 is TGTGCCTGGAGTGTATCTGGGGGCACCTACGAGCAGTACTTC. As protein: CAWSVSGGTYEQYF. Drawing the rest from reference TRBV30 and TRBJ2-7, the complete variable domain is SQTIHQWPATLVQPVGSPLSLECTVEGTSNPNLYWYRQAAGRGLQLLFYSVGIGQISSEVPQNLSASRPQDRQFILSSKKLLLSDSGFYLCAWSVSGGTYEQYFGPGTRLTVT.